A single sample is the source of the 19 T cell receptor beta chains below, sequenced in a study of neurological immune-mediated disorders. TCRdb re-derived calls from the 5' RACE reads in MiXCR, one entry per CDR3 protein. The table lists more than 20,000 distinct CDR3 sequences, 15% of them singletons. Sequencing was performed on PBMCs. These receptors came from a female donor with HTLV-1-associated myelopathy (HAM/TSP).

This clonotype was found many times. V gene TRBV10-3 combines with J gene TRBJ1-6, with TRBD1 matching over 8 bases. With 2 bases clipped from V and 5 bases from J, the junction kept 2 bases outside the gene matches. This CDR3 is built from 15 residues. The germline V gene encodes CDR1 ENHRY and CDR2 SYGVKD. The CDR3 region is CAISEGTGNNSPLHF. In nucleotides, the CDR3 is TGTGCCATCAGTGAGGGGACAGGCAATAATTCACCCCTCCACTTT.

This clonotype has at least ten counts. The chain uses TRBV7-8 and TRBJ2-6, with D hard to call. The V gene lost 5 bases and the J gene lost 4 bases, with 12 bases spanning the gap. Germline V lookup: CDR1 SGHVS, CDR2 FQNEAQ. This CDR3 is built from 15 residues. CDR3 loop: CASSPRGSGANVLTF. The CDR3 nucleotides are TGTGCCAGCAGCCCCCGCGGCTCAGGGGCCAACGTCCTGACTTTC.

This clonotype was seen ten or more times. The chain couples TRBV2 to TRBJ2-1, with 10 nucleotides matching TRBD2. Losses at the gene ends were 6 bases for V and 7 bases for J; bases not matched to a gene: 6. The CDR3 runs 14 residues. The germline V gene has CDR1 SNHLY and CDR2 FYNNEI. In nucleotides, the CDR3 is TGTGCCAGCAGCTCGGGACTAGCGAGAAATGAGCAGTTCTTC. As protein: CASSSGLARNEQFF.

This clonotype was seen many times. The rearrangement uses TRBV3-1 and TRBJ2-7, with D unresolved. This CDR3 is 13 amino acids long. The V and J ends lost 6 bases and 2 bases respectively, with 11 bases between them. Per germline, CDR1 LGHDT and CDR2 YNNKEL (reference sequence). CDR3 region: CASSPTRAYEQYF. CDR3 DNA: TGTGCCAGCAGTCCTACTCGGGCCTACGAGCAGTACTTC.

This clonotype was observed many times. The CDR3 spells CASSRLAGGPPEAEQYF. CDR3 coding DNA: TGTGCCAGCAGTAGACTAGCGGGAGGCCCCCCGGAGGCGGAGCAGTACTTC. The V and J genes are TRBV6-2 or TRBV6-3 and TRBJ2-7, with TRBD2 matching over 13 bases. Germline V gives CDR1 MNHEY, CDR2 SVGEGT. V shed 5 bases and J 7 bases; nucleotides not matched to a gene: 14. This CDR3 has 17 amino acids.

By share of the sample, this clonotype is medium-sized. The chain couples TRBV20-1 to TRBJ2-7, with D tentatively TRBD2 (6 bases). This CDR3 region has 13 residues. Trimming removed 4 bases from V and 2 bases from J, with 12 bases in between. Per the germline V gene, CDR1 is DFQATT and CDR2 is SNEGSKA (reference sequence). Here the CDR3 reads CSANRDSTYEQYF. The CDR3 region has the DNA TGCAGTGCTAACCGGGACTCCACCTACGAGCAGTACTTC.

Points on this clonotype: A read error may be the cause here, since a much bigger clone is one base away. V gene TRBV20-1 combines with J gene TRBJ2-1; D possibly corresponds to TRBD2 (6 bases). The CDR3 runs 15 residues. The V and J ends lost 6 bases and 5 bases respectively, with 20 bases between them. CDR1 is DFQATT, CDR2 SNEGSKA, per germline (reference sequence). CDR3 sequence reads: CSAMRWGSGHNEQFF. The CDR3 nucleotides read TGCAGTGCAATGAGATGGGGTAGCGGACACAATGAGCAGTTCTTC.

This clonotype showed up many times. V is TRBV20-1 and J is TRBJ1-6; D unclear. This CDR3 is 12 amino acids long. V was shortened by 0 bases and J by 11 bases, with 8 bases between the two germline ends. Germline loops: CDR1 DFQATT, CDR2 SNEGSKA (reference sequence). Here the CDR3 reads CSARDRKTPLHF. The CDR3 DNA sequence: TGCAGTGCTAGAGATCGCAAGACACCCCTCCACTTT.

This clonotype has at least ten counts. The chain couples TRBV20-1 to TRBJ2-3; 8 positions match TRBD2. Germline V gene sequence: CDR1 DFQATT, CDR2 SNEGSKA (reference sequence). The CDR3 runs 9 residues. CDR3 bases: TGCAGGGCGCCGGGGGGGGGGTATTTT. This translates into CRAPGGGYF.

There are many counts of this clonotype. This chain links TRBV20-1 with TRBJ1-1, with a weak D call TRBD1 (5 bases). There are 12 residues in the CDR3. The V and J ends lost 3 bases and 3 bases respectively, with 8 bases between them. Germline V gives CDR1 DFQATT, CDR2 SNEGSKA (reference sequence). CDR3 DNA: TGCAGTGCTAGCAAGGGGCACACTGAAGCTTTCTTT. Protein: CSASKGHTEAFF.

This clonotype was recorded at least ten times. The chain joins TRBV10-3 to TRBJ2-1; D is ambiguous. The CDR3 length is 16 residues. V was pared by 2 bases and J by 0 bases, with 11 bases between. CDR1 and CDR2 (germline): ENHRY, SYGVKD. CDR3 residues: CAISEPTSSSYNEQFF. The CDR3 DNA reads TGTGCCATCAGTGAGCCCACATCCAGCTCCTACAATGAGCAGTTCTTC.

Ten or more counts support this clonotype. The genes are TRBV4-1 and TRBJ1-1; D call uncertain. The CDR3 runs to 14 residues. Trimming cost V 0 bases and J 3 bases, with 8 bases left between them. CDR1 is MGHRA and CDR2 is YSYEKL in the germline V gene. CDR3 sequence (DNA): TGCGCCAGCAGCCAAGAAAGGGTGGACACTGAAGCTTTCTTT. Protein product: CASSQERVDTEAFF.

This clonotype was seen repeatedly, ten times or more. The CDR3 reads CASSRGGDSSPLYEQYF. CDR3 nucleotides: TGCGCCAGCAGCAGGGGGGGGGACTCCAGTCCACTTTACGAGCAGTACTTC. The genes are TRBV5-1 and TRBJ2-7; D might be TRBD2 (7 bases). Deletions cut 4 bases from V and 4 bases from J, with 24 bases between. Germline V gives CDR1 SGHRS, CDR2 YFSETQ. CDR3 length: 17 amino acids. The variable domain in full, with the rest retrieved from reference TRBV5-1 and TRBJ2-7, is KAGVTQTPRYLIKTRGQQVTLSCSPISGHRSVSWYQQTPGQGLQFLFEYFSETQRNKGNFPGRFSGRQFSNSRSEMNVSTLELGDSALYLCASSRGGDSSPLYEQYFGPGTRLTVT.

This clonotype was counted at least ten times. V gene TRBV19 combines with J gene TRBJ2-7; D ambiguous. CDR1 and CDR2 (germline): LNHDA, SQIVND (reference sequence). V dropped 5 bases and J dropped 12 bases, with 23 bases sitting between them. The length of the CDR3 is 14 residues. Here the CDR3 DNA reads TGTGCCAGTAGTTCCAGGTCCCCCACGTGGGGTTTGTACTTC. Protein: CASSSRSPTWGLYF.

This clonotype was recorded many times. The V and J genes are TRBV20-1 and TRBJ2-7; possibly TRBD1 for D (6 bases). Trimming removed 1 base from V and 5 bases from J, with 18 bases in between. The CDR3 is 15 amino acids. Germline-derived CDR1 and CDR2 are DFQATT and SNEGSKA (reference sequence). The CDR3 spells CSARASWAGVNEQYF. In DNA, the CDR3 is TGCAGTGCTAGAGCGAGTTGGGCAGGGGTAAACGAGCAGTACTTC.

Many counts were recorded for this clonotype. V and J are TRBV15 and TRBJ2-6; 8 bases fit TRBD1. Germline CDR1 LNHNV, CDR2 YYDKDF (reference sequence). V gave up 2 bases and J gave up 4 bases; unmatched junction bases: 1. The CDR3 has 15 amino acids. The CDR3 loop is CATSRQGAGANVLTF. CDR3 bases: TGTGCCACCAGCAGACAGGGGGCCGGGGCCAACGTCCTGACTTTC.

This clonotype has at least ten counts. This chain links TRBV7-2 with TRBJ2-1; a weak D match, TRBD2 (5 bases). Trimming took 1 base from V and 4 from J, leaving 11 bases between them. Germline CDR1 and CDR2: SGHTA and FQGNSA. This CDR3 comprises 15 residues. The CDR3 sequence is CASSLGPPGYNEQFF. Written as DNA, the CDR3 is TGTGCCAGCAGCTTAGGTCCCCCGGGATACAATGAGCAGTTCTTC. The full variable domain, its missing parts supplied by reference TRBV7-2 and TRBJ2-1, is GAGVSQSPSNKVTEKGKDVELRCDPISGHTALYWYRQSLGQGLEFLIYFQGNSAPDKSGLPSDRFSAERTGGSVSTLTIQRTQQEDSAVYLCASSLGPPGYNEQFFGPGTRLTVL.

This clonotype was counted ten times or more. The CDR3 DNA sequence: TGTGCCAGCAGTTTAACTGACAGGTTCTATGGCTACACCTTC. It translates to CASSLTDRFYGYTF. The J gene is TRBJ1-2, the V gene TRBV28, with D maybe TRBD1 (6 bases). This CDR3 region has 14 residues. CDR1 and CDR2 (germline): MDHEN, SYDVKM. The ends were cut back, 2 bases at V and 4 bases at J, with 11 bases in the middle.

This clonotype was recorded at least ten times. This chain links TRBV7-2 with TRBJ2-7, with TRBD1 identical over 8 bases. The CDR3 has 15 residues. The ends lost 3 bases at V and 2 bases at J; junction bases unmatched: 6. Germline lookup yields CDR1 SGHTA and CDR2 FQGNSA. CDR3 amino acids: CASSFSGGAAYEQYF. The CDR3 DNA is TGTGCCAGCAGCTTCTCAGGGGGCGCTGCCTACGAGCAGTACTTC.